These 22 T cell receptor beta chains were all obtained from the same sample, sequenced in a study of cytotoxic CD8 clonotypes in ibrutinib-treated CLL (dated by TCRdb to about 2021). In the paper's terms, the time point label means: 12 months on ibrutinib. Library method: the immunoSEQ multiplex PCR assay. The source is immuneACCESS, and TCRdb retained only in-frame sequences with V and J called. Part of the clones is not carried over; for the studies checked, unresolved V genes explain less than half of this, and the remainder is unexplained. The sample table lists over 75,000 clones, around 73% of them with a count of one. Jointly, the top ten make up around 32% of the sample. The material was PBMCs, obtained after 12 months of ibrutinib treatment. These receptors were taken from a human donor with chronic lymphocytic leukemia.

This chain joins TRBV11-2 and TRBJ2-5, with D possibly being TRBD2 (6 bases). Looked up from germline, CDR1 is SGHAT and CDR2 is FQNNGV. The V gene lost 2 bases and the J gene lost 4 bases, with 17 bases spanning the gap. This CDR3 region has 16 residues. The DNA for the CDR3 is TGTGCCAGCAGCTTACGGATCATCGGGAGAGGAGAGACCCAGTACTTC. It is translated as CASSLRIIGRGETQYF.

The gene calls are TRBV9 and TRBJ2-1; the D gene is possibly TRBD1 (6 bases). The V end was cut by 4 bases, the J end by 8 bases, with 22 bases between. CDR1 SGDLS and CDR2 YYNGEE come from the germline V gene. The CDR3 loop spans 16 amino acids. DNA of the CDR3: TGTGCCAGCAGCCCCCAAAGCAGGGGAGCCCGGGATGAGCAGTTCTTC. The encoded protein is CASSPQSRGARDEQFF.

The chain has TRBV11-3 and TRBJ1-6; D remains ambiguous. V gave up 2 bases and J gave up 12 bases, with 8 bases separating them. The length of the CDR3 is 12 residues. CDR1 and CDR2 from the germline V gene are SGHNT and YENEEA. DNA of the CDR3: TGTGCCAGCAGCTTATCTCCTCGACCCCTCCACTTT. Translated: CASSLSPRPLHF.

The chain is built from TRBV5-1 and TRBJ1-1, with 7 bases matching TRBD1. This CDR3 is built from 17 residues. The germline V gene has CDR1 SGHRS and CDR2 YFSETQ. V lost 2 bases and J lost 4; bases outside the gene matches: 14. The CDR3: CASSFSKGARLGTEAFF. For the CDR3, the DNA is TGCGCCAGCAGCTTCTCGAAGGGGGCGAGGTTGGGCACTGAAGCTTTCTTT.

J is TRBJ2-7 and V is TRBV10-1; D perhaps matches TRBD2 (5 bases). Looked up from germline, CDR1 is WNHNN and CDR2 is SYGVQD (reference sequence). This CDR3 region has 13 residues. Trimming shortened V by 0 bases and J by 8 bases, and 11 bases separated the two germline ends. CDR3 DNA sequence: TGCGCCAGCAGTGAGTCGAACGGAGGCCAGCAGTACTTC. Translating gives CASSESNGGQQYF.

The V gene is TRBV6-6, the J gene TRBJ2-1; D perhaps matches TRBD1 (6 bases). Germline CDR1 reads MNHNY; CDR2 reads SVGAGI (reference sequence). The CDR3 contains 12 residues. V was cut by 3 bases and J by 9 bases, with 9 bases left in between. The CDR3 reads CASSYQGGEQFF. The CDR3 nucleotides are TGTGCCAGCAGTTATCAAGGGGGTGAGCAGTTCTTC.

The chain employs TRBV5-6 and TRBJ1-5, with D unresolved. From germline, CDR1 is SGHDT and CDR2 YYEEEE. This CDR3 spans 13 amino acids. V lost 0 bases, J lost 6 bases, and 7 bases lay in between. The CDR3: CASSLGGSQPQHF. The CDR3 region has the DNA TGTGCCAGCAGCTTGGGGGGAAGTCAGCCCCAGCATTTT.

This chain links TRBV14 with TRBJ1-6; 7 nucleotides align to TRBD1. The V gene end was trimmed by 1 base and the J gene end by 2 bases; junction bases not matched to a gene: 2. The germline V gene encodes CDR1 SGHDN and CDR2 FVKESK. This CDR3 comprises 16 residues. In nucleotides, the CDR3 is TGTGCCAGCAGCCAAGTAGGGACAGCCTATAATTCACCCCTCCACTTT. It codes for CASSQVGTAYNSPLHF.

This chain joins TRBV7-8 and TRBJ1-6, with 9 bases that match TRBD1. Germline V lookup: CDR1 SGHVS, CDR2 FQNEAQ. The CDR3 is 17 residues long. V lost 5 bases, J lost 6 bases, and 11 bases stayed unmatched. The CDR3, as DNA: TGTGCCAGCAGCCCTCGACGACAGGGGGGATTTAATTCACCCCTCCACTTT. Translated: CASSPRRQGGFNSPLHF.

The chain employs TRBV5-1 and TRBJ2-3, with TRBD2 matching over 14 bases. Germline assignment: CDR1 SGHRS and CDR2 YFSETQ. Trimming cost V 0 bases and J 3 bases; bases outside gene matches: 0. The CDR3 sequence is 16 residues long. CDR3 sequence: CASSLGLAGGTDTQYF. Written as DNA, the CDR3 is TGCGCCAGCAGCTTGGGACTAGCGGGGGGGACAGATACGCAGTATTTT.

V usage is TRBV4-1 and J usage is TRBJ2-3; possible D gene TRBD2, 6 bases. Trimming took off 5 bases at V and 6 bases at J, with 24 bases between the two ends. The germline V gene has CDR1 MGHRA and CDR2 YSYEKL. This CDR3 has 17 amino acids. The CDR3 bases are TGCGCCAGCAGCGCCCTTCGACCTAGCGCCCCCAGGGATACGCAGTATTTT. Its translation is CASSALRPSAPRDTQYF.

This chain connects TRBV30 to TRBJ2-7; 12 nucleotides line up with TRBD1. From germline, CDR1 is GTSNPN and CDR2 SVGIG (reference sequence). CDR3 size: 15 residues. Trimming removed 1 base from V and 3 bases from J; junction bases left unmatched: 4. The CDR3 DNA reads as TGTGCCTGGAGTGCTGGGACAGGGGGCTACTACGAGCAGTACTTC. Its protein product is CAWSAGTGGYYEQYF.

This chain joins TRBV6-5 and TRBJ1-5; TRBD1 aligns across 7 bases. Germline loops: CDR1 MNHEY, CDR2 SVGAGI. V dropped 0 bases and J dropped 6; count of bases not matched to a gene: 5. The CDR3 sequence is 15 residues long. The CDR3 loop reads CASSYSGQFGQPQHF. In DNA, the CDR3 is TGTGCCAGCAGTTACTCGGGACAGTTCGGTCAGCCCCAGCATTTT.

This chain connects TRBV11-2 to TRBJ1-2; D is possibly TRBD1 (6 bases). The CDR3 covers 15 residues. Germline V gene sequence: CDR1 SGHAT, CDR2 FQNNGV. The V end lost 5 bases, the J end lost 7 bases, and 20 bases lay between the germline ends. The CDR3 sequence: CASSTTGWRQSGYTF. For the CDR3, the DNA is TGTGCCAGCAGCACCACAGGGTGGCGGCAAAGTGGCTACACCTTC.

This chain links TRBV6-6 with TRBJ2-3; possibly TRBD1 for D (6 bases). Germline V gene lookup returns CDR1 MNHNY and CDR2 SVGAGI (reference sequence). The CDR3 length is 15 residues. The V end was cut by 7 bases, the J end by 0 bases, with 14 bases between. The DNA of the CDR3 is TGTGCCAGCAAAGTCAGGACAGAAAGCACAGATACGCAGTATTTT. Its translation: CASKVRTESTDTQYF.

CDR3 coding DNA: TGTGCCAGCAGCGCGGGGACTAGCGGCGCATCCTACAATGAGCAGTTCTTC. It yields the protein CASSAGTSGASYNEQFF. The V and J genes are TRBV9 and TRBJ2-1; 11 nucleotides match TRBD2. V lost 3 bases and J lost 1; bases outside the gene matches: 6. The CDR3 extends over 17 amino acids. Per the germline V gene, CDR1 is SGDLS and CDR2 is YYNGEE.

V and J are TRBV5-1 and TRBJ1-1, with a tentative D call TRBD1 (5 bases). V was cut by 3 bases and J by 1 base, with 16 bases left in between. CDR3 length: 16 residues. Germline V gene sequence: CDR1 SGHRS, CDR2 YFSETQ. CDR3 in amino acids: CASSSLLGQRNTEAFF. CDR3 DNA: TGCGCCAGCAGCTCCCTATTGGGGCAGAGGAACACTGAAGCTTTCTTT.

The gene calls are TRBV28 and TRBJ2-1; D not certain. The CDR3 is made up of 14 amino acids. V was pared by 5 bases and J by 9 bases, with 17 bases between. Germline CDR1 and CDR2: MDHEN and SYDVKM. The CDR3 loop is CASSTSSMVLEQFF. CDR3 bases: TGTGCCAGCAGTACGTCCTCCATGGTGCTTGAGCAGTTCTTC.

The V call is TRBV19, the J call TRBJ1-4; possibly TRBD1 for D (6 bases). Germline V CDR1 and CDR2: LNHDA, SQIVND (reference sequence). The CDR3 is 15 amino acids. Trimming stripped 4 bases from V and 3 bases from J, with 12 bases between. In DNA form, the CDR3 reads TGTGCCAGTAGTACCCTACAGGGATCTAATGAAAAACTGTTTTTT. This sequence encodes CASSTLQGSNEKLFF.

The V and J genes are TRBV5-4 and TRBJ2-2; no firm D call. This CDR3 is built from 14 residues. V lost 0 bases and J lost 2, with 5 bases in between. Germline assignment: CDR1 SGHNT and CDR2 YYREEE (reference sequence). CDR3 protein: CASSLDVNTGELFF. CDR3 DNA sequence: TGTGCCAGCAGCTTGGATGTAAACACCGGGGAGCTGTTTTTT.

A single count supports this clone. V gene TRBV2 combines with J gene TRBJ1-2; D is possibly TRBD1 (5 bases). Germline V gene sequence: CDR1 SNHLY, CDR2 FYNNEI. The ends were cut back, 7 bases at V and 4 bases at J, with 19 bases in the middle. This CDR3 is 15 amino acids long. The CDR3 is CASKGVGVSVYGYTF. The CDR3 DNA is TGTGCCAGCAAAGGTGTAGGGGTGTCAGTCTATGGCTACACCTTC.

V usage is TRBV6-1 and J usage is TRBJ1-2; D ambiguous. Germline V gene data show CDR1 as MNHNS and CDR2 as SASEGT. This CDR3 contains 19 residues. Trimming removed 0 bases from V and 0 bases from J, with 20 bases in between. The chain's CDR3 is CASSEAIRTFSWSNYGYTF. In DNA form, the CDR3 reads TGTGCCAGCAGTGAAGCAATCCGGACGTTTAGCTGGTCTAACTATGGCTACACCTTC.